This T cell receptor beta chain was identified during a study of T-cell memory formation after mild COVID-19. Germline V lookup: CDR1 SGHDN, CDR2 FVKESK. The CDR3 is made up of 13 amino acids. The germline V and J ends were trimmed by 0 bases and 12 bases, with 15 bases remaining between them. This clonotype was picked up a small number of times. MiXCR was run by TCRdb on the 5' RACE reads, yielding one entry per CDR3 protein. The sample includes around 120,000 distinct CDR3 sequences, around a sixth seen only once; the top ten take about 14%. Sequencing used PBMCs or a T cell subset sorted from them (not recorded which). The TCR originated in an adult woman who had mild COVID-19 (a few samples of this study predate the infection). Cell type and time point are not known. The chain is built from TRBV14 and TRBJ2-7; D gene ambiguous. The CDR3 bases are TGTGCCAGCAGCCAAGAACTCCGGGTGCGGAGGTACTTC. Protein: CASSQELRVRRYF.